This T cell receptor beta chain was observed in a study of cytomegalovirus exposure and HLA in healthy donors. The wider study: About 85 million unique TCR sequences came from HLA-typed donors in an early release. Study-wide results and caveats: There were some public TCRs occurring in many donors, but most TCR sequences were rare. The listing of fewer than 200 TCR beta chains classed them as cytomegalovirus-associated. Later analysis identified a missense DCLRE1C variant that was linked to TCR beta V- and J-gene trimming.

Worth noting for this clone: The antigen is not known. Other DNA sequences in the sample encode the same CDR3.

PCR used 60 Vbeta primers and 13 Jbeta primers. Assay: immunoSEQ multiplex PCR; the TCRdb copy retains only in-frame clones and omits some. The sample holds about 160,000 clones, 76% seen once. The CDR3 has 15 residues. The germline CDR1 and CDR2 sequences are ENHRY and SYGVKD. Trimming shortened V by 7 bases and J by 0 bases, and 15 bases separated the two germline ends. The sequence came from a female donor in good health and CMV-seronegative. The sequencing input was PBMCs. The chain has TRBV10-3 and TRBJ1-1; no reliable D call. The CDR3 loop reads CAIMAEGRMNTEAFF. The CDR3 nucleotides read TGTGCCATCATGGCCGAGGGCCGCATGAACACTGAAGCTTTCTTT.